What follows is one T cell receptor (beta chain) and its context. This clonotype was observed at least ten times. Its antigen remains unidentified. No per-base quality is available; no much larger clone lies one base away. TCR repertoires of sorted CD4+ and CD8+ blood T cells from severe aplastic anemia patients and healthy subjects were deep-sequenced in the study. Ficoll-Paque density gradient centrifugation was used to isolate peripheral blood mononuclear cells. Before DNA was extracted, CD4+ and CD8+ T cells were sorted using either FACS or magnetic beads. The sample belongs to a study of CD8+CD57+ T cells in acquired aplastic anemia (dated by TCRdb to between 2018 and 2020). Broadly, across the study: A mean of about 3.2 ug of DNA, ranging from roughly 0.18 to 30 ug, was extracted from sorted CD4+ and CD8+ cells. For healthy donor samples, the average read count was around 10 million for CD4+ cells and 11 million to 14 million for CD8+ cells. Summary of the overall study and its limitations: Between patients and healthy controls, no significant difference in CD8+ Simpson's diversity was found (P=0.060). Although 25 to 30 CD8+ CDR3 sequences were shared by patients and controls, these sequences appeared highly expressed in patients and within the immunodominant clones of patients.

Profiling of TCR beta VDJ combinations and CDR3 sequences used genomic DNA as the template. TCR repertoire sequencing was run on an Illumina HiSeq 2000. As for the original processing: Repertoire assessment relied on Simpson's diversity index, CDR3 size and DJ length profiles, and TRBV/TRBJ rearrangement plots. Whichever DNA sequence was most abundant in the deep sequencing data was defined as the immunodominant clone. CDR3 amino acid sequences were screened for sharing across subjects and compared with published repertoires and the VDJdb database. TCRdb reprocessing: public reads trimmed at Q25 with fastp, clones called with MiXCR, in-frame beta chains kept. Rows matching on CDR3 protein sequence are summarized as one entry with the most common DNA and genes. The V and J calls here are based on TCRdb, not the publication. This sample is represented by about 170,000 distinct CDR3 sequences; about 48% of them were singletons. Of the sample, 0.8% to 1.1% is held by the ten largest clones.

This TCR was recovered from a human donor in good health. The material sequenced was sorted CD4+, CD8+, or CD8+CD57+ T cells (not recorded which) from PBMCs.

CDR3 reads: CSARDSRRAGANVLTF. The nucleotide sequence reads TGCAGTGCTAGAGATTCACGCAGGGCCGGGGCCAACGTCCTGACTTTC. The sequence links TRBV20-1 to TRBJ2-6; the D gene is perhaps TRBD1, on 5 matching bases. As encoded in the germline V gene (reference sequence), CDR1 is DFQATT while CDR2 is SNEGSKA. The CDR3 spans 16 residues, from the cysteine through the phenylalanine. This entry keeps only the CDR3 DNA: 48 bases, framed from base 1. The trim is 0 bases for V and 4 bases for J, with a gap of 13 bases between the germline ends.